This TCR beta chain stems from a study of blood T cell repertoires in COVID-19. For the study at large: PBMCs, B-cell-depleted T cells, or T cells provided the cDNA or gDNA that made up the material.

Trimming at V came to 4 bases and at J to 1 base, leaving 8 bases not matched to a gene. The CDR3 consists of 16 residues. The germline gives CDR1 MDHEN, CDR2 SYDVKM. Original methodology: Quantification of nucleated cells was approximated via reference gene primer amplification. Sequenced by immunoSEQ multiplex PCR; TCRdb stores in-frame clones only, minus some. That table furnishes V, J and clone size, whereas the DNA furnished D and trimming. This sample carries approximately 390,000 clones, approximately 90% of them seen once, and the ten largest clones take about a tenth. The sequence was collected from a woman between 50 and 59 years old who had recovered from COVID-19. The chain is built from TRBV28 and TRBJ1-1; 8 positions agree with TRBD1. Sequencing input: PBMCs or T cells enriched from blood (not recorded which). As DNA, the CDR3 is TGTGCCAGCAGTTATCATCGGACAGGGTCGAACACTGAAGCTTTCTTT. Protein product: CASSYHRTGSNTEAFF. Using reference TRBV28 and TRBJ1-1 for the parts outside the CDR3, the full variable domain is DVKVTQSSRYLVKRTGEKVFLECVQDMDHENMFWYRQDPGLGLRLIYFSYDVKMKEKGDIPEGYSVSREKKERFSLILESASTNQTSMYLCASSYHRTGSNTEAFFGQGTRLTVV.